The 14 T cell receptor beta chains presented below share a single source sample, sequenced in a study of blood T cell repertoires in COVID-19. Clones were sequenced by immunoSEQ multiplex PCR, and TCRdb holds only the in-frame ones, with some missing. The table has fewer than 80,000 clones, around 80% seen once. The sequenced material came from peripheral blood. Receptor source: a man in his 60s with COVID-19, enrolled during active disease.

The J gene is TRBJ2-7, the V gene TRBV2, with 7 bases fitting TRBD2. This CDR3 region has 16 residues. The ends lost 0 bases at V and 0 bases at J; junction bases unmatched: 5. Germline V gene sequence: CDR1 SNHLY, CDR2 FYNNEI. In DNA, the CDR3 is TGTGCCAGCAGTGAAGCACGAGGGACTATCTCCTACGAGCAGTACTTC. It is translated as CASSEARGTISYEQYF.

V usage is TRBV5-4 and J usage is TRBJ1-4; 7 bases map to TRBD1. Trimming cost V 0 bases and J 0 bases; bases outside gene matches: 8. The CDR3 length is 18 residues. CDR1 and CDR2 (germline): SGHNT, YYREEE (reference sequence). CDR3 residues: CASSLGQGGVATNEKLFF. The DNA for the CDR3 is TGTGCCAGCAGCTTGGGCCAGGGGGGCGTTGCAACTAATGAAAAACTGTTTTTT.

The chain couples TRBV14 to TRBJ1-2; no firm D call. Looked up from germline, CDR1 is SGHDN and CDR2 is FVKESK. The CDR3 contains 14 residues. The ends were cut back, 0 bases at V and 4 bases at J, with 9 bases in the middle. The CDR3 loop is CASSQDQRPYGYTF. CDR3 sequence (DNA): TGTGCCAGCAGCCAAGATCAGCGGCCCTATGGCTACACCTTC.

This chain joins TRBV7-3 and TRBJ2-1; TRBD2 matches 10 bases. CDR1 SGHTA and CDR2 FQGTGA come from the germline V gene. The CDR3 contains 15 residues. V gave up 5 bases and J gave up 4 bases; unmatched junction bases: 5. CDR3 in DNA: TGTGCCAGCAGCGCCAGTAGCGGGGGGTACAATGAGCAGTTCTTC. This sequence encodes CASSASSGGYNEQFF.

V usage is TRBV7-3 and J usage is TRBJ2-1; D might be TRBD1 (5 bases). The germline V gene encodes CDR1 SGHTA and CDR2 FQGTGA. The CDR3 is 13 amino acids. The V end lost 4 bases, the J end lost 12 bases, and 16 bases lay between the germline ends. The CDR3 DNA sequence: TGTGCCAGCAGCTCCTCATCAGGGTTCGTGCAGTTCTTC. It translates to CASSSSSGFVQFF.

The chain combines TRBV3-1 (or the pseudogene TRBV3-2) with TRBJ2-1; perhaps TRBD2 as D (6 bases). The germline gives CDR1 LGHDT, CDR2 YNNKEL (reference sequence). The CDR3 covers 17 residues. V was clipped by 1 base and J by 1 base, with 14 bases between them. As DNA, the CDR3 is TGTGCCAGCAGCCAAGTGTTGCGGGACGAATCCTACAATGAGCAGTTCTTC. Protein sequence: CASSQVLRDESYNEQFF.

The chain combines TRBV7-2 with TRBJ2-5; a weak D match, TRBD2 (7 bases). CDR3 length equals 15 residues. Germline loops: CDR1 SGHTA, CDR2 FQGNSA. The ends were cut back, 5 bases at V and 4 bases at J, with 17 bases in the middle. The CDR3 sequence: CASSRGSGGPETQYF. As DNA, the CDR3 is TGTGCCAGCAGCCGGGGGTCGGGGGGCCCAGAGACCCAGTACTTC.

The chain links TRBV3-1 (or the pseudogene TRBV3-2) to TRBJ2-2; 16 bases match TRBD2. Trimming took 6 bases from V and 9 from J; bases not matched to a gene: 4. The CDR3 has 15 amino acids. Germline CDR1 reads LGHDT; CDR2 reads YNNKEL (reference sequence). The CDR3 sequence is CASRGLAGGRRELFF. The CDR3 DNA sequence: TGTGCCAGCAGGGGACTAGCGGGGGGGCGTAGGGAGCTGTTTTTT.

This clone has a handful of counts. This chain joins TRBV7-9 and TRBJ2-1; 7 nucleotides line up with TRBD1. From germline, CDR1 is SEHNR and CDR2 FQNEAQ (reference sequence). After removal of 6 bases from V and 9 bases from J, the junction contained 8 bases not matched to a gene. The CDR3 is made up of 13 amino acids. CDR3: CASSPTGVVEQFF. CDR3 nucleotide sequence: TGTGCCAGCAGTCCAACAGGGGTTGTTGAGCAGTTCTTC.

This clone turned up a few times. V and J are TRBV4-1 and TRBJ2-5; no clear D. The CDR3 contains 13 residues. V lost 2 bases and J 4 bases, leaving 8 bases between the germline ends. Germline V gives CDR1 MGHRA, CDR2 YSYEKL. The CDR3 reads CASSQFAGETQYF. The CDR3 bases are TGCGCCAGCAGCCAATTTGCCGGAGAGACCCAGTACTTC.

This clone was found a few times. The V call is TRBV11-2, the J call TRBJ2-2; 7 positions agree with TRBD2. Germline CDR1 is SGHAT and CDR2 is FQNNGV. V lost 2 bases, J lost 4 bases, and 7 bases stayed unmatched. The CDR3 covers 16 residues. The CDR3 DNA sequence: TGTGCCAGCAGCTTACCAACGGGGGGTTCCACCGGGGAGCTGTTTTTT. It specifies CASSLPTGGSTGELFF.

This rearrangement joins TRBV10-3 to TRBJ2-5, with 7 bases fitting TRBD2. The CDR3 has 15 amino acids. From germline, CDR1 is ENHRY and CDR2 SYGVKD. V lost 6 bases and J lost 4; bases outside the gene matches: 11. The CDR3 nucleotides read TGTGCCATCAGATCTACCGCTAGCGGACGAGAGACCCAGTACTTC. Protein: CAIRSTASGRETQYF.

This clone showed up just a few times. The V gene is TRBV12-5, the J gene TRBJ1-1; tentative D call: TRBD1 (5 bases). This CDR3 is 15 amino acids long. Trimming shortened V by 0 bases and J by 3 bases, and 11 bases separated the two germline ends. Germline CDR1 and CDR2: LGHNT and FRNRAP. The CDR3 here is CASGLVLSGDTEAFF. In DNA, the CDR3 is TGTGCTAGTGGTTTGGTACTATCGGGGGACACTGAAGCTTTCTTT.

CDR3 in DNA: TGTGCCAGCAGCCAAGGTGGGCCAGATGGCTACACCTTC. Encoded protein: CASSQGGPDGYTF. The chain employs TRBV4-2 and TRBJ1-2; no firm D call. Trimming shortened V by 1 base and J by 6 bases, and 9 bases separated the two germline ends. Germline CDR1 LGHNA, CDR2 YNFKEQ. This CDR3 spans 13 amino acids.